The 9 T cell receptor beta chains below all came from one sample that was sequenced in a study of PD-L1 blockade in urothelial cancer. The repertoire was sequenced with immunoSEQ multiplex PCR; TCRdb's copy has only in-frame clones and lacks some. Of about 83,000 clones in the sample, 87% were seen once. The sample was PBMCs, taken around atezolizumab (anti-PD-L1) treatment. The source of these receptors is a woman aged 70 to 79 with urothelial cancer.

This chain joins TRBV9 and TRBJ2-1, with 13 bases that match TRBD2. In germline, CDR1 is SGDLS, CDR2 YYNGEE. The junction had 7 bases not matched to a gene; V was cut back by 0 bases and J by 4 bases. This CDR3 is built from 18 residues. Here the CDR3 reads CASSVVPGLAGYYNEQFF. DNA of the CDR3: TGTGCCAGCAGCGTAGTCCCGGGACTAGCGGGGTATTACAATGAGCAGTTCTTC.

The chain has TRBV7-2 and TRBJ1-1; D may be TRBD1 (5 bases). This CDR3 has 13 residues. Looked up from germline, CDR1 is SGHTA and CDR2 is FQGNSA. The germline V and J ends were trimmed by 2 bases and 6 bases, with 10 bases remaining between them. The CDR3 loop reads CASSLQGIAEAFF. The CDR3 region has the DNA TGTGCCAGCAGCTTACAGGGTATTGCTGAAGCTTTCTTT.

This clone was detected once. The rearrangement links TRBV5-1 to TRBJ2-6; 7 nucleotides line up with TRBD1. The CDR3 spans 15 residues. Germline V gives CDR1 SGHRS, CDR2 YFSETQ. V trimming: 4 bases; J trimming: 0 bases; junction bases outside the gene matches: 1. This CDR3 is CASSTGDSGANVLTF. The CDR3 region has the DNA TGCGCCAGCAGCACAGGGGACTCTGGGGCCAACGTCCTGACTTTC.

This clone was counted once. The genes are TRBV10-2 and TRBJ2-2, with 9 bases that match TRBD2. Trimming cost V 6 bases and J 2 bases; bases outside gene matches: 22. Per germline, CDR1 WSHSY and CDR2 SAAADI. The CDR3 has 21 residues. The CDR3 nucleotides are TGCGCCAGCAGCCCCACCGGGACTAGCCTTTTGGGTCTCGCTAACACCGGGGAGCTGTTTTTT. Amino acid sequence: CASSPTGTSLLGLANTGELFF.

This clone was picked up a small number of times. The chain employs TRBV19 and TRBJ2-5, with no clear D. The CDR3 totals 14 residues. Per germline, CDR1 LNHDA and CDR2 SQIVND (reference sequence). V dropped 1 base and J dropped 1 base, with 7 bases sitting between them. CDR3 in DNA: TGTGCCAGTAGTATAGGGGCACTCCAAGAGACCCAGTACTTC. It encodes CASSIGALQETQYF. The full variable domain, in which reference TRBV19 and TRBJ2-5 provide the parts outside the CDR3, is DGGITQSPKYLFRKEGQNVTLSCEQNLNHDAMYWYRQDPGQGLRLIYYSQIVNDFQKGDIAEGYSVSREKKESFPLTVTSAQKNPTAFYLCASSIGALQETQYFGPGTRLLVL.

CDR3 bases: TGTGCCAGCAGCGAGTCCTCACAGGGTATCTTACTCTACACCTTC. Translating it yields CASSESSQGILLYTF. This chain uses TRBV7-9 with TRBJ1-2, with a tentative D call TRBD1 (6 bases). V was trimmed by 5 bases and J by 10 bases, leaving 23 bases between them. Germline V gene data show CDR1 as SEHNR and CDR2 as FQNEAQ (reference sequence). The CDR3 covers 15 residues.

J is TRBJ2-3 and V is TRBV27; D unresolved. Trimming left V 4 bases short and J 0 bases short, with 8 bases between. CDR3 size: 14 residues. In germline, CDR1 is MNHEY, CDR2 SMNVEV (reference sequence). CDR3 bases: TGTGCCAGCAGTTACCAGCGAAGCACAGATACGCAGTATTTT. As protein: CASSYQRSTDTQYF.

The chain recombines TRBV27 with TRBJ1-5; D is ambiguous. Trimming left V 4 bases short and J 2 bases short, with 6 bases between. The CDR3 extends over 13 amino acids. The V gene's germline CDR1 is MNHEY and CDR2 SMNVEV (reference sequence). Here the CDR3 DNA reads TGTGCCAGCAGTTACTTAGGCAATCAGCCCCAGCATTTT. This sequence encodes CASSYLGNQPQHF.

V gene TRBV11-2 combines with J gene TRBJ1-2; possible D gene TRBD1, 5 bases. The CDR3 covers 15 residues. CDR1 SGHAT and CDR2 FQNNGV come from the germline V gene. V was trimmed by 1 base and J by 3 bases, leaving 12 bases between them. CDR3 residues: CASSLVPDTDYGYTF. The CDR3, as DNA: TGTGCCAGCAGCTTAGTCCCGGACACCGACTATGGCTACACCTTC.